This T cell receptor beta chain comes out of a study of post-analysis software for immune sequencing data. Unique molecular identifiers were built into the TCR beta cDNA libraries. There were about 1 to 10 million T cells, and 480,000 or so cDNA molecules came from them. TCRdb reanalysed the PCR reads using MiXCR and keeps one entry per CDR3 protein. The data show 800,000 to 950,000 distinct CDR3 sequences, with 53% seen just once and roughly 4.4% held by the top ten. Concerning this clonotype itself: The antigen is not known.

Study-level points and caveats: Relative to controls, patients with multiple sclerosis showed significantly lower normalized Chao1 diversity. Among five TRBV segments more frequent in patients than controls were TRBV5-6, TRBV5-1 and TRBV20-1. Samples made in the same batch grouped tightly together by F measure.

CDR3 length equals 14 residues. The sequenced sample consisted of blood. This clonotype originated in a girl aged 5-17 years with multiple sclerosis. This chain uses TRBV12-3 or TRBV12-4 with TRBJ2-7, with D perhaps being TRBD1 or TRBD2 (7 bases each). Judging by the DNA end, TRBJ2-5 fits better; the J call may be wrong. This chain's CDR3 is CASSASRGGETQYF. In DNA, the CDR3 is TGTGCCAGTAGCGCCTCCAGGGGGGGAGAGACCCAGTACTTC.